The entry below describes one T cell receptor beta chain. Its antigen is not identified. TCRdb's table, derived via immunoSEQ multiplex PCR, lists solely in-frame clones and lacks some. Of more than 85,000 clones in the sample, about 93% were seen once. The CDR3 extends over 15 amino acids. Germline assignment: CDR1 SEHNR and CDR2 FQNEAQ (reference sequence). V shed 5 bases and J 2 bases; nucleotides not matched to a gene: 3. This sample stems from a study of graft-versus-host responses after intestinal transplantation. The source material was unstimulated CD8+ T cells sorted from spleen or lymph node cells, sampled before intestinal transplant. The V call is TRBV7-9, the J call TRBJ1-5; TRBD1 matches at 10 bases. This clonotype was sampled from a human donor who received an intestinal transplant. CDR3 sequence reads: CASSLGTGGNQPQHF. Here the CDR3 DNA reads TGTGCCAGCAGCCTTGGGACAGGGGGCAATCAGCCCCAGCATTTT.